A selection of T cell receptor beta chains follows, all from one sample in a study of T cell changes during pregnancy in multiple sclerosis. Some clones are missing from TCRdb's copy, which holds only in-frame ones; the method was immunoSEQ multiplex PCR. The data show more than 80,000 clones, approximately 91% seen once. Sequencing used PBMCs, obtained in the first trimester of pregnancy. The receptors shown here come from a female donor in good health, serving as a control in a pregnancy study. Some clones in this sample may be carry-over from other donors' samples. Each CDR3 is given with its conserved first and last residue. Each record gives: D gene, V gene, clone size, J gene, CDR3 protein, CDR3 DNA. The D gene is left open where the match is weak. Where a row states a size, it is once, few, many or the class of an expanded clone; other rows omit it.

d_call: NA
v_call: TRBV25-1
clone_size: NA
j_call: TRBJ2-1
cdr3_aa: CASSELGTEQFF
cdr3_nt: TGTGCCAGCAGTGAATTGGGGACAGAGCAGTTCTTC

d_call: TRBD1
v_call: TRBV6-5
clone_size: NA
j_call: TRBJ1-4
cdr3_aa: CASRGQRPYEKLFF
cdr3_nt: TGTGCCAGCAGGGGACAGAGACCTTATGAAAAACTGTTTTTT

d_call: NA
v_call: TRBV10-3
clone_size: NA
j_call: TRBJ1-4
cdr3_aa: CAPAPGCRFATNEKLFF
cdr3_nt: TGTGCCCCTGCCCCAGGGTGCAGGTTTGCAACTAATGAAAAACTGTTTTTT

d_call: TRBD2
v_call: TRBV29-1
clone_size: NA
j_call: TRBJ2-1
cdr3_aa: CSVGLAGGPGEQFF
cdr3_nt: TGCAGCGTTGGACTAGCGGGGGGGCCAGGGGAGCAGTTCTTC

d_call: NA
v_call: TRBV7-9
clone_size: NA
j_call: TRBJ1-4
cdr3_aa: CASSLGGPNEKLFF
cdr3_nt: TGTGCCAGCAGCTTAGGAGGGCCGAATGAAAAACTGTTTTTT

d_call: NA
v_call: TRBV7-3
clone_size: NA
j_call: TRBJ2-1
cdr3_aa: CASSLMGSPLRGEQFF
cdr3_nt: TGTGCCAGCAGCCTGATGGGGAGCCCTTTGAGAGGTGAGCAGTTCTTC

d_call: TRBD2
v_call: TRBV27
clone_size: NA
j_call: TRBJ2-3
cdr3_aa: CASSPIASGSISFTDTQYF
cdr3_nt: TGTGCCAGCAGTCCGATAGCTAGCGGGAGTATTTCTTTCACAGATACGCAGTATTTT

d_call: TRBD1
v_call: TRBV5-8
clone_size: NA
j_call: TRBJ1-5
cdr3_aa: CASSDGQGPNQPQHF
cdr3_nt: TGTGCCAGCAGCGACGGACAGGGCCCAAATCAGCCCCAGCATTTT

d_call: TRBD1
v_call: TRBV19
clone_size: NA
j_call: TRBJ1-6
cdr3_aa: CATRDRGYSPLHF
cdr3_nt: TGTGCCACCCGGGACAGGGGTTATTCACCCCTCCACTTT

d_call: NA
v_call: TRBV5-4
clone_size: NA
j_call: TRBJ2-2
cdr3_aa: CASSLYTGELFF
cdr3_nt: TGTGCCAGCAGTCTCTACACCGGGGAGCTGTTTTTT

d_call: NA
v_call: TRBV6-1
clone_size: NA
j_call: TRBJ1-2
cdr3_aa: CASSEGPTRGGYTF
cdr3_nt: TGTGCCAGCAGTGAAGGACCGACCCGGGGGGGCTACACCTTC

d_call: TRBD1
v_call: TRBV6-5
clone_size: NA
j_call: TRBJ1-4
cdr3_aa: CASSYGDRDNEKLFF
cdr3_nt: TGTGCCAGCAGTTATGGGGACAGAGACAACGAAAAACTGTTTTTT

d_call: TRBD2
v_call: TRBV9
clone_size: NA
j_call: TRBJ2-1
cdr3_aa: CASSVAGSGTSGRNEQFF
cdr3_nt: TGTGCCAGCAGCGTAGCAGGTTCTGGGACTAGCGGGAGAAATGAGCAGTTCTTC

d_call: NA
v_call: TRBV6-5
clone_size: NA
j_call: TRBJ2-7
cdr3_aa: CASRRRRGSNYEQYF
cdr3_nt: TGTGCCAGCAGACGCAGAAGGGGGAGCAACTACGAGCAGTACTTC

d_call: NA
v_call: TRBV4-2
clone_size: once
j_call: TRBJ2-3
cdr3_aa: CASSQGTGTDTQYF
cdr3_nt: TGTGCCAGCAGCCAAGGGACTGGAACAGATACGCAGTATTTT

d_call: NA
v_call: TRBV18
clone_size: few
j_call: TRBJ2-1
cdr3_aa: CASSPPPRGNEQFF
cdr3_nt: TGTGCCAGCTCACCACCGCCCAGGGGAAATGAGCAGTTCTTC

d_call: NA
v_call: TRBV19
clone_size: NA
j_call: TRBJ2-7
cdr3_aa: CASSIVTGPYEQYF
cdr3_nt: TGTGCCAGTAGTATAGTGACAGGCCCCTACGAGCAGTACTTC

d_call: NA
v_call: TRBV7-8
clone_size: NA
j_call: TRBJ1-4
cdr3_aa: CASSTRWREVGPTNEKLFF
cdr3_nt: TGTGCCAGCAGCACCCGGTGGAGGGAAGTTGGACCAACTAATGAAAAACTGTTTTTT

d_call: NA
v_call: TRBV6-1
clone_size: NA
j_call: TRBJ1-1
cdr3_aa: CASRPKTGLNTEAFF
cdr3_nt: TGTGCCAGCAGACCAAAGACAGGATTGAACACTGAAGCTTTCTTT

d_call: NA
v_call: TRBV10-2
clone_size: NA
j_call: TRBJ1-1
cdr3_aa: CASSEWVAGTNEAFF
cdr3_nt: TGCGCCAGCAGTGAGTGGGTGGCGGGAACGAATGAAGCTTTCTTT

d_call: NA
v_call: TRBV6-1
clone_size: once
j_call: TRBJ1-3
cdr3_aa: CASSEAQTHSGNTIYF
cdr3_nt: TGTGCCAGCAGTGAAGCCCAGACACACTCTGGAAACACCATATATTTT

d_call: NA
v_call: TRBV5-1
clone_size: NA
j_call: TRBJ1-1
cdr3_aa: CASSPSVLGSNTEAFF
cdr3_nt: TGCGCCAGCAGCCCTTCTGTGTTGGGCTCGAACACTGAAGCTTTCTTT

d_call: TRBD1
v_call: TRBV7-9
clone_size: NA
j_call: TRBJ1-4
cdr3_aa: CASSLGSGGPTNEKLFF
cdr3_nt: TGTGCCAGCAGCTTAGGTTCAGGGGGACCAACTAATGAAAAACTGTTTTTT

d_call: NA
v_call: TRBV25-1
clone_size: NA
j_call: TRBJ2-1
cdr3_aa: CASIYWLSYNEQFF
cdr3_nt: TGTGCCAGCATTTACTGGTTGTCCTACAATGAGCAGTTCTTC

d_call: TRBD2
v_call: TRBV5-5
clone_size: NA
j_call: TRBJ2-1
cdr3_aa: CASSLSSGGGFYNEQFF
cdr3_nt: TGTGCCAGCAGCTTGTCCAGTGGCGGGGGATTCTACAATGAGCAGTTCTTC

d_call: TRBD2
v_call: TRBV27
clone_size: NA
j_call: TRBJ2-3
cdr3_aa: CASSHPGLAGADTQYF
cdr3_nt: TGTGCCAGCAGTCACCCCGGACTAGCGGGAGCAGATACGCAGTATTTT

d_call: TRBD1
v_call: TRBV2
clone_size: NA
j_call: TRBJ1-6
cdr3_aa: CASLGQGNSPLHF
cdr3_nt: TGTGCCAGCCTCGGACAGGGGAATTCACCCCTCCACTTT

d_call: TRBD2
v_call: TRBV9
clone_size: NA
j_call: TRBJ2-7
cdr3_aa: CASSVGVAGVYEQYF
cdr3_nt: TGTGCCAGCAGCGTAGGGGTAGCGGGAGTCTACGAGCAGTACTTC

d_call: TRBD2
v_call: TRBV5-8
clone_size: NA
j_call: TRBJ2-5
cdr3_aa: CASSPLGLAGDKYF
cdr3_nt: TGTGCCAGCAGTCCCCTAGGGCTAGCGGGGGACAAGTACTTC

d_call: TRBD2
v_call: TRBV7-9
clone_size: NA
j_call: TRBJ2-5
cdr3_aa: CASSLNSGGALETQYF
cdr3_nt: TGTGCCAGCAGCTTGAATAGCGGGGGGGCCTTGGAGACCCAGTACTTC

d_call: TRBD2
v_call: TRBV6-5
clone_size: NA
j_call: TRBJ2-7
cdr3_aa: CASSYSAGGYEQYF
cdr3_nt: TGTGCCAGCAGTTACTCCGCGGGAGGCTACGAGCAGTACTTC

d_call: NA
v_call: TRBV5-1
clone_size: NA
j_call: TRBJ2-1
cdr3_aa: CASSLAGGINEQFF
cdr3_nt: TGCGCCAGCAGCTTGGCGGGGGGCATCAATGAGCAGTTCTTC

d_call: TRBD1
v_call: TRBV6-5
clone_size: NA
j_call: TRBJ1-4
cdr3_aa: CASSYTTGTVNEKLFF
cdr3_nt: TGTGCCAGCAGTTACACTACCGGGACAGTTAATGAAAAACTGTTTTTT

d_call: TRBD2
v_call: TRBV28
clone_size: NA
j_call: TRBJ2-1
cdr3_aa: CASNALAGANEQFF
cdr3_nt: TGTGCCAGCAATGCCCTAGCGGGAGCCAATGAGCAGTTCTTC

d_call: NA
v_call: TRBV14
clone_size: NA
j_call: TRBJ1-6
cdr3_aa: CASSQSTSPLHF
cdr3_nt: TGTGCCAGCAGCCAAAGCACTTCACCCCTCCACTTT

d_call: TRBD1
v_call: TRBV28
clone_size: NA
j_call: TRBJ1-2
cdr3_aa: CASSLTDRGRGYTF
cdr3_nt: TGTGCCAGCAGTTTGACGGACAGGGGTCGTGGCTACACCTTC

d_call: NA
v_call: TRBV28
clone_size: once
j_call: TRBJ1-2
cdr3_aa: CASSSTGTNYGYTF
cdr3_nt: TGTGCCAGCAGTTCAACCGGGACAAACTATGGCTACACCTTC

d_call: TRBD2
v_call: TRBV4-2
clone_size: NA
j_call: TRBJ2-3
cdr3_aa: CASSPPTSGVDTQYF
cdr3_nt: TGTGCCAGCAGCCCCCCGACTAGCGGGGTCGATACGCAGTATTTT

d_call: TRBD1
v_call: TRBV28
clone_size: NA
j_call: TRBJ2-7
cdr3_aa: CASSEQGKDYEQYF
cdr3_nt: TGTGCCAGCAGTGAACAGGGGAAGGACTACGAGCAGTACTTC

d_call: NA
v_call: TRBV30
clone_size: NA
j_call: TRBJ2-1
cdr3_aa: CAWSVDGGPLYNEQFF
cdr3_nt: TGTGCCTGGAGTGTAGACGGGGGGCCACTCTACAATGAGCAGTTCTTC

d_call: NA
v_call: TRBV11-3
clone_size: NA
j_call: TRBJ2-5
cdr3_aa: CASSQGDSQETQYF
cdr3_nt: TGTGCCAGCAGCCAAGGGGACTCCCAAGAGACCCAGTACTTC

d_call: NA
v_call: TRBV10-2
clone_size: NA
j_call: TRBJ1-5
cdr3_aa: CASSGLVRGNSNQPQHF
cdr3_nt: TGCGCCAGCAGTGGTTTGGTCCGAGGTAATAGCAATCAGCCCCAGCATTTT

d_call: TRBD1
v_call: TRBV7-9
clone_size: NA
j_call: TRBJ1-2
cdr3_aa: CASSFLLTGGVYGYTF
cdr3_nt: TGTGCCAGCAGCTTCCTATTGACAGGGGGGGTCTATGGCTACACCTTC

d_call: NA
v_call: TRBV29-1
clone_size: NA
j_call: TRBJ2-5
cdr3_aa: CSVLGGAQQETQYF
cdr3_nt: TGCAGCGTTCTTGGCGGGGCCCAGCAAGAGACCCAGTACTTC

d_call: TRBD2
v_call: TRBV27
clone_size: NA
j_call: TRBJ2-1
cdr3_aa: CASKGWREAYNEQFF
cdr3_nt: TGTGCCTCCAAGGGGTGGCGGGAGGCATACAATGAGCAGTTCTTC

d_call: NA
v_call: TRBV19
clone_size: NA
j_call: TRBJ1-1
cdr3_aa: CASSIGGIPNTEAFF
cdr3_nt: TGTGCCAGTAGTATAGGAGGCATCCCGAACACTGAAGCTTTCTTT

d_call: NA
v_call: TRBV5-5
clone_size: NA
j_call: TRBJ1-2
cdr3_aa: CASSFAADSRNYGYTF
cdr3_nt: TGTGCCAGCAGCTTCGCGGCGGACAGCCGAAACTATGGCTACACCTTC

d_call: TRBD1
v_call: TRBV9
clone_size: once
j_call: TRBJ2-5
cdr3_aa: CASSDRGVGTQYF
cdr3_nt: TGTGCCAGCAGCGACAGGGGAGTGGGGACCCAGTACTTC

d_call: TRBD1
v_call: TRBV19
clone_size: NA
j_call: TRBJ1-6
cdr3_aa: CASRRTGLDSPLHF
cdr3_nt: TGTGCCAGTAGACGGACAGGGTTGGATTCACCCCTCCACTTT

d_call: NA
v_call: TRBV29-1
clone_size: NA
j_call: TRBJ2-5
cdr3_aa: CSVRLGETQYF
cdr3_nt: TGCAGCGTTCGCCTCGGGGAGACCCAGTACTTC

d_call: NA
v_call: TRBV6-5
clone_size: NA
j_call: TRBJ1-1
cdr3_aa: CASSSLGLALREAFF
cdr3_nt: TGTGCCAGCAGTTCCCTCGGACTGGCCCTCAGAGAAGCTTTCTTT

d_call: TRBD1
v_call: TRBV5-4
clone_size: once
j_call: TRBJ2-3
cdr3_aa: CASSLVGDRLDTQYF
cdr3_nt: TGTGCCAGCAGCTTGGTCGGGGACAGGCTTGATACGCAGTATTTT

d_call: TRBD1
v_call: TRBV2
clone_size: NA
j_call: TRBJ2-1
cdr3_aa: CASSGRTGLANEQFF
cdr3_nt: TGTGCCAGCAGTGGTAGGACAGGGTTGGCCAATGAGCAGTTCTTC

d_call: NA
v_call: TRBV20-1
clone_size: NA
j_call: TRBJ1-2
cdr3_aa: CSVDQGQGTF
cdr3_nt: TGCAGTGTCGATCAGGGGCAGGGGACCTTC

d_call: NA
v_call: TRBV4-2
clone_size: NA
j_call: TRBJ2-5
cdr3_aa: CASSPDRQETQYF
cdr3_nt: TGTGCCAGCAGCCCGGACAGACAAGAGACCCAGTACTTC

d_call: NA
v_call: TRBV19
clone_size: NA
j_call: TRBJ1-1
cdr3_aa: CASLTGFGTEAFF
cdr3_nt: TGTGCCAGCCTAACCGGGTTCGGCACTGAAGCTTTCTTT

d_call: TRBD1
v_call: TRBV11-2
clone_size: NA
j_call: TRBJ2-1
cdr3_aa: CASSSRQGPYNEQFF
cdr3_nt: TGTGCCAGCAGCTCCCGACAGGGACCCTACAATGAGCAGTTCTTC